This T cell receptor beta chain came from a study of cytotoxic CD8 clonotypes in ibrutinib-treated CLL. On the study more broadly: A mean of about 250,000 productive templates and tens of thousands of productive rearrangements was obtained per sample.

TCRdb's copy holds only in-frame clones and misses some; the assay was immunoSEQ multiplex PCR. The sample includes 65,000 to 95,000 clones, roughly 84% of them seen just once. V was shortened by 0 bases and J by 5 bases, with 7 bases between the two germline ends. This CDR3 is built from 13 residues. Germline CDR1 is MNHNS and CDR2 is SASEGT. About 2 micrograms of genomic DNA, which was extracted from cryopreserved PBMCs, served as the material used for the TCR beta libraries. This TCR was sampled from a human donor with chronic lymphocytic leukemia. The sample was PBMCs, taken before ibrutinib treatment. The V gene is TRBV6-1, the J gene TRBJ1-2, with a possible D match to TRBD1 (5 bases). CDR3 DNA: TGTGCCAGCAGTGAAGCGGGGGGTTATGGCTACACCTTC. It specifies CASSEAGGYGYTF.